This T cell receptor (beta chain) emerged from a study of blood T cells in healthy people across ages. Overall study findings and caveats: TCR beta diversity, measured per million T cells, fell in a roughly linear way with age.

As for this clonotype: Antigen: not known.

CDR3 length: 12 residues. Germline loops: CDR1 SGHVS, CDR2 FNYEAQ. Trimming pared 5 bases from V and 6 bases from J, leaving 11 bases between. A J-beta primer mix and a sample-barcoded 5' primer were used in a second PCR of about 7 to 12 cycles. Each CDR3 protein is one row after TCRdb ran MiXCR on the 5' RACE reads. The table shows over 1,300,000 distinct CDR3 sequences, with roughly 59% occurring only once. This clonotype was sampled from a man younger than 35 in good health. V gene TRBV7-6 combines with J gene TRBJ2-7, with D unclear. Source material: blood. For the CDR3, the DNA is TGTGCCAGCAGCCCTACAGAAGGCGAGCAGTACTTC. Its protein is CASSPTEGEQYF.